This record covers a single T cell receptor (beta chain). Its antigen is as yet unknown. Trimming removed 1 base at V and 3 bases at J, with 27 bases between. CDR3 length: 21 residues. Germline CDR1 KGHDR, CDR2 SFDVKD. The data are from a study of blood T cells in healthy people across ages. Sample-barcoded 5' priming and a J-beta primer mix drove a second PCR of roughly 6 to 12 cycles. TCRdb used MiXCR to reprocess the 5' RACE reads, holding one entry per CDR3 protein. The sample consists of about 670,000 distinct CDR3 sequences, over 40% of them appearing once. Notes on the study in general: Because sorting was not performed, PBMCs prevented conclusive naive versus antigen-experienced comparison. Roughly linear declines in TCR beta diversity per million T cells occurred with age.

Extraction of total RNA produced a minimum of 5 micrograms from each sample. This receptor was obtained from an older man in good health. This rearrangement joins TRBV24-1 to TRBJ2-1; D possibly corresponds to TRBD1 (6 bases). Sequencing input: blood. The CDR3 protein is CATSDFNGESGDGCFYNEQFF. As DNA, the CDR3 is TGTGCCACCAGTGATTTTAATGGCGAATCAGGGGATGGCTGCTTCTACAATGAGCAGTTCTTC.